Sequencing of this TCR beta chain was carried out in a study of blood T cell repertoires in COVID-19. At the level of the study: Whether acute or convalescent, the COVID-19 samples came from the United States, Italy and Spain. PBMCs, B-cell-depleted T cells, or T cells provided the cDNA or gDNA that made up the material.

Libraries were prepared by immunoSEQ multiplex PCR; TCRdb keeps only in-frame clonotypes and omits some of them. The sample shows about 150,000 clones, 75% to 90% of them seen only once. The TCR was taken from a woman in her seventies with acute or convalescent COVID-19. The sample consisted of peripheral blood.

The chain's CDR3 is CANRPGAETGELFF. CDR3 bases: TGTGCCAACAGGCCAGGGGCTGAGACCGGGGAGCTGTTTTTT. The chain is built from TRBV6-5 and TRBJ2-2, with a tentative D call TRBD1 (6 bases). CDR1 is MNHEY and CDR2 is SVGAGI in the germline V gene. V shed 10 bases and J shed 5 bases, with 17 bases lying between them. The CDR3 is made up of 14 amino acids.